This is a list of T cell receptor beta chains from one sample in a study of cytomegalovirus exposure and HLA in healthy donors. TCRdb's copy holds only in-frame clones and misses some; the assay was immunoSEQ multiplex PCR. Counted here are about 93,000 clones, just under 80% occurring once; the ten biggest clones make up 2.5% to 4%. Material: PBMCs. The receptor set was obtained from a woman aged 40-49 years in good health and CMV-seronegative. CDR3s include the opening cysteine and the closing phenylalanine or tryptophan. The D gene is left open where the match is weak. The size field is filled for only some rows; it gives once, few, many or a size class.

v_gene	d_gene	abundance	j_gene	CDR3nt	CDR3aa
TRBV5-8	TRBD2	NA	TRBJ2-7	TGTGCCAGCAGCCCGCTAGCGGGAGGGGCCTACGAGCAGTACTTC	CASSPLAGGAYEQYF
TRBV20-1	NA	NA	TRBJ2-7	TGCAGTCACTCCAGGGCGGGGGAGCAGTACTTC	CSHSRAGEQYF
TRBV7-9	TRBD1	NA	TRBJ2-7	TGTGCCAGCAGCCAAAATCGACAGGGGACGGGGGAGCAGTACTTC	CASSQNRQGTGEQYF
TRBV9	NA	NA	TRBJ2-2	TGTGCCAGCAGCGCCTCTATTGTAGCCGGGGAGCTGTTTTTT	CASSASIVAGELFF
TRBV19	NA	NA	TRBJ2-2	TGTGCCAGTAGTATAGATAGGCCGGGAGTGCGGAACACCGGGGAGCTGTTTTTT	CASSIDRPGVRNTGELFF
TRBV2	TRBD2	NA	TRBJ2-7	TGTGCCAGCAGTGTGGGGTCTAGCGGGAGCCACGAGCAGTACTTC	CASSVGSSGSHEQYF
TRBV27	TRBD2	once	TRBJ2-5	TGTGCCAGCAGTTTATTGTCGCGGGGGGGGACCCAGTACTTC	CASSLLSRGGTQYF
TRBV5-4	TRBD2	NA	TRBJ2-5	TGTGCCAGCAGCGTAGCGGGAGGGCCGAAGACCCAGTACTTC	CASSVAGGPKTQYF
TRBV14	NA	NA	TRBJ2-7	TGTGCCAGCAGCCAAGAGCTTCACGGCGAGCAGTACTTC	CASSQELHGEQYF
TRBV21-1	NA	NA	TRBJ2-4	TGTGCCAGCAGCAGGGACAGGGGGCTGTACATTCAGTACTTC	CASSRDRGLYIQYF
TRBV6-5	NA	NA	TRBJ2-7	TGTGCCAGCAGGATGCATCTGAGGGCCTACGAGCAGTACTTC	CASRMHLRAYEQYF
TRBV27	TRBD2	NA	TRBJ2-3	TGTGCCAGCAGTCAGACTAGCGGGAGGGATACGCAGTATTTT	CASSQTSGRDTQYF
TRBV7-9	TRBD2	NA	TRBJ2-3	TGTGCCAGCAGCCCGAGACTAGCGATCACAGATACGCAGTATTTT	CASSPRLAITDTQYF
TRBV30	TRBD1	NA	TRBJ1-4	TGTGCCTGGAGTGGAGAAAAAGTGACAGGGGGAACGAAAAAACTGTTTTTT	CAWSGEKVTGGTKKLFF
TRBV4-2	NA	few	TRBJ2-5	TGTGCCAGCCGGGCGGGGATGGAGACCCAGTACTTC	CASRAGMETQYF
TRBV29-1	TRBD1	NA	TRBJ1-4	TGCAGCGTTGAGTACAGGGGTAATGAAAAACTGTTTTTT	CSVEYRGNEKLFF
TRBV5-4	NA	NA	TRBJ2-2	TGTGCCAGCAGCTTGGAGGGGGCCGGGGAGCTGTTTTTT	CASSLEGAGELFF
TRBV7-8	NA	once	TRBJ2-7	TGTGCCACGCTTGAACTAGAGCCCTACGAGCAGTACTTC	CATLELEPYEQYF
TRBV5-1	TRBD1	few	TRBJ1-2	TGCGCCAGCAGCGTTGGGGACAGAATCAATGGCTACACCTTC	CASSVGDRINGYTF
TRBV7-9	NA	NA	TRBJ2-3	TGTGCCAGCAGCTTGAGACGGGGCAGGGAGGGCACAGATACGCAGTATTTT	CASSLRRGREGTDTQYF
TRBV7-2	TRBD1	NA	TRBJ2-2	TGTGCCAGCAGGACAGGGGGCGGGGCCCCCGGGGAGCTGTTTTTT	CASRTGGGAPGELFF
TRBV7-2	TRBD2	NA	TRBJ2-2	TGTGCCAGCAGCTTAGTGGGCGGGAGCGGTACCGGGGAGCTGTTTTTT	CASSLVGGSGTGELFF
TRBV7-9	TRBD2	NA	TRBJ2-1	TGTTCCAGCAGCCTCACTAGCGGGGCCTACAATGAGCAGTTCTTC	CSSSLTSGAYNEQFF
TRBV18	NA	NA	TRBJ1-2	TGTGCCAGCTCACCCATAGACACTGATGGCTACACCTTC	CASSPIDTDGYTF
TRBV4-1	NA	NA	TRBJ1-5	TGCGCCAGCAGCCAAGATGCCAGGGCCAATCAGCCCCAGCATTTT	CASSQDARANQPQHF
TRBV27	NA	NA	TRBJ1-1	TGTGCCAGCAGCCTCGGACAGAGAGCTTTCTTT	CASSLGQRAFF
TRBV11-2	NA	NA	TRBJ2-1	TGTGCCAGCAGCTTAGAAGGGGCTTTCTACAATGAGCAGTTCTTC	CASSLEGAFYNEQFF
TRBV6-4	TRBD2	NA	TRBJ2-6	TGTGCCAGCAGTGCACTAGCGGGAGGCTCTGGGGCCAACGTCCTGACTTTC	CASSALAGGSGANVLTF
TRBV23-1	NA	NA	TRBJ1-2	TGCGCCAGCAGTCAACCCCTCTATGGCTACACCTTC	CASSQPLYGYTF
TRBV5-1	TRBD2	once	TRBJ2-5	TGCGCCAGCACCTCCGGCGGGAGGGTGTTGACCCAGTACTTC	CASTSGGRVLTQYF
TRBV5-6	TRBD2	few	TRBJ2-1	TGTGCCAGCAGGTTAGAAGCGGGAGGAAGGAATGAGCAGTTCTTC	CASRLEAGGRNEQFF
TRBV9	TRBD2	NA	TRBJ2-1	TGTGCCAGCAGCGTAGAGACTAGCGGGATCTACAATGAGCAGTTCTTC	CASSVETSGIYNEQFF
TRBV30	TRBD1	NA	TRBJ1-2	TGTGCCCGGAGGACAGGGCTCGGCTATGGCTACACCTTC	CARRTGLGYGYTF
TRBV11-2	NA	NA	TRBJ1-2	TGTGCCAGCAGCTTAAGCGGGTTATTCGGCTACACCTTC	CASSLSGLFGYTF
TRBV30	NA	NA	TRBJ2-5	TGTGCCTGGGGGGGGAGGGAGACCCAGTACTTC	CAWGGRETQYF
TRBV28	TRBD1	NA	TRBJ1-1	TGTGCCAGCAGCCCGGCGGGACAGGGAAGCACTGAAGCTTTCTTT	CASSPAGQGSTEAFF
TRBV28	TRBD1	NA	TRBJ1-4	TGTGCCAGCAGTTTATTCCTCGGACAGGGTGGGGGAAAACTGTTTTTT	CASSLFLGQGGGKLFF
TRBV7-9	NA	few	TRBJ2-5	TGTGCCAGCAGCGGCCGGACCGCGGGGGAGACCCAGTACTTC	CASSGRTAGETQYF
TRBV5-1	TRBD1	NA	TRBJ2-1	TGCGCCAGCAGCTTGAATCCTACAGGGGGCTACAATGAGCAGTTCTTC	CASSLNPTGGYNEQFF
TRBV29-1	TRBD1	once	TRBJ1-4	TGCAGCGCACTACTTAGGGGGCTAGGTGAAAAACTGTTTTTT	CSALLRGLGEKLFF
TRBV18	NA	NA	TRBJ2-7	TGTGCCAGCTCACCTATTGACAGGCCCTACGAGCAGTACTTC	CASSPIDRPYEQYF
TRBV11-2	TRBD1	NA	TRBJ1-2	TGTGCCAGCAGCCTAGGCCTACAGGGGGCTGGAGGCTACACCTTC	CASSLGLQGAGGYTF
TRBV5-1	NA	NA	TRBJ2-5	TGCGCCAGCAGCTTCCAACCGACGGGAGAGACCCAGTACTTC	CASSFQPTGETQYF
TRBV19	NA	NA	TRBJ1-1	TGTGCCAGTAGCTATGACCCGACAGTTAACACTGAAGCTTTCTTT	CASSYDPTVNTEAFF
TRBV5-6	NA	NA	TRBJ2-5	TGTGCCAGCAGCGTAGGACAAATCGAGACCCAGTACTTC	CASSVGQIETQYF
TRBV5-1	NA	NA	TRBJ2-7	TGCGCCAGCAGCTCCACATCCTACGAGCAGTACTTC	CASSSTSYEQYF
TRBV6-4	TRBD2	NA	TRBJ2-1	TGTGCCAGCAGTGGGACTAGCGGACCCTACAATGAGCAGTTCTTC	CASSGTSGPYNEQFF
TRBV19	NA	NA	TRBJ2-3	TGTGCCAGTAGTATAGGAGGGGGCACGGGAGTTAGAGATACGCAGTATTTT	CASSIGGGTGVRDTQYF
TRBV19	TRBD1	once	TRBJ1-1	TGTGCCACCGTGGACAGGCCGAACACTGAAGCTTTCTTT	CATVDRPNTEAFF
TRBV2	NA	NA	TRBJ1-2	TGTGCCAGCAGTGAAGCTAGGCAGGGTAAATATGGCTACACCTTC	CASSEARQGKYGYTF
TRBV10-1	NA	NA	TRBJ2-7	TGCGCCAGCAGTCAGGGATCTTCCAACTCCTACGAGCAGTACTTC	CASSQGSSNSYEQYF
TRBV6-1	NA	NA	TRBJ1-6	TGTGCCAGCAGTGACTTTTCACCCCTCCACTTT	CASSDFSPLHF
TRBV6-5	NA	NA	TRBJ1-6	TGTGCCAGCAGTTACCGGGGTTCACCCCTCCACTTT	CASSYRGSPLHF